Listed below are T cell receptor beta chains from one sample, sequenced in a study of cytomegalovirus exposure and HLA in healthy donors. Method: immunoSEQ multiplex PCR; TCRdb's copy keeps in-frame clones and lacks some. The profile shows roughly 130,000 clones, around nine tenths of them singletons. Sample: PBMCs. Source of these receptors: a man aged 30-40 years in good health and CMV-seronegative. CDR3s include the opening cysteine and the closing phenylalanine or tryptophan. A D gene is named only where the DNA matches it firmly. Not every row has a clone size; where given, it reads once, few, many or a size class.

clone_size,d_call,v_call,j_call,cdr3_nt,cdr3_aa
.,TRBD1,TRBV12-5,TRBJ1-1,TGTGCTAGTGGTTTGACAGGGGAAAGGAACACTGAAGCTTTCTTT,CASGLTGERNTEAFF
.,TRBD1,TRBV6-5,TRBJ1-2,TGTGCCAGCAGTTCGAGCCTGACAGGGGGCGGCTATGGCTACACCTTC,CASSSSLTGGGYGYTF
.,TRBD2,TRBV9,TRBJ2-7,TGTGCCAGCAGCGCGAGCGGGAGGACCCCCTCCGAGCAGTACTTC,CASSASGRTPSEQYF
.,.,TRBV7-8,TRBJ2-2,TGTGCCAGCCGCTTGAGGAGGGATGGCACCGGGGAGCTGTTTTTT,CASRLRRDGTGELFF
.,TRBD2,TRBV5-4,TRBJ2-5,TGTGCCAGCAGCTGGCGGGTCGGGACTACGCAAGAGACCCAGTACTTC,CASSWRVGTTQETQYF
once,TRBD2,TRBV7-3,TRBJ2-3,TGTGCCAGCAGCTTAACGGGGCTAGCGGCTAGCACAGATACGCAGTATTTT,CASSLTGLAASTDTQYF
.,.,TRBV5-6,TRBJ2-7,TGTGCCAGCAGCTACGGTCTACCGGACAGAACTGTCGGGGAGCAGTACTTC,CASSYGLPDRTVGEQYF
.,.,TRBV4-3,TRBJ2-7,TGCGCCAGCAGCCAAGAGTGGGGCAGGTACTACGAGCAGTACTTC,CASSQEWGRYYEQYF
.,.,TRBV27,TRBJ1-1,TGTGCCAGCACGGGGGGGGAATTTGGTGAAGCTTTCTTT,CASTGGEFGEAFF
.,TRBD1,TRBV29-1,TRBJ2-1,TGCAGCGTTGTGCGTCGAGGGGGCCCGGGTAATGAGCAGTTCTTC,CSVVRRGGPGNEQFF
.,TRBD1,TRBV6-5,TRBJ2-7,TGTGCCAGCAGGGGGACAGGGTCCTACGAGCAGTACTTC,CASRGTGSYEQYF
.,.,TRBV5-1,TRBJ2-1,TGCGCCAGCAGCCCTCCTAGCGCCCAAGGGGATGAGCAGTTCTTC,CASSPPSAQGDEQFF
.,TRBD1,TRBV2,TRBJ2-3,TGTGCCAGATCTCGAGACAGGGGTAGCACAGATACGCAGTATTTT,CARSRDRGSTDTQYF
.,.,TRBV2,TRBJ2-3,TGTGCCAGCAGAAGAGGGCACGAAAGAAGCACAGATACGCAGTATTTT,CASRRGHERSTDTQYF
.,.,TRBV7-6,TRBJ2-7,TGTGCCAGCAGCTTAGACAGGACCGTCTACGAGCAGTACTTC,CASSLDRTVYEQYF
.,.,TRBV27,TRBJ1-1,TGTGCCAGCAGCCGCCGTGAGGCTGTGAACACTGAAGCTTTCTTT,CASSRREAVNTEAFF
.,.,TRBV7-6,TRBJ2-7,TGTGCCAGCAGCTTGGAGGGCGCCTACGAGCAGTACTTC,CASSLEGAYEQYF